The T cell receptor beta chain described here comes from a study of OX40 agonist ivuxolimab in advanced cancers. Study in general: Cohort: about 80% men, mean age around 60, aged about 23 to 80. Broader study findings: CD8+ T cells averaged more expanded clones than CD4+.

On this clone itself: Its antigen is unknown.

Assay used: immunoSEQ multiplex PCR; TCRdb lists only in-frame clones, some missing. The sample lists 100,000 to 150,000 clones, about nine tenths seen once, with about 1.1% in the top ten. This CDR3 region has 14 residues. The V end was cut by 11 bases, the J end by 5 bases, with 21 bases between. The germline V gene encodes CDR1 MDHEN and CDR2 SYDVKM. This TCR derives from an adult with an advanced solid tumor such as melanoma, head and neck, liver or kidney cancer. The sequencing here drew on CD4+ or CD8+ T cells sorted from blood, taken in a trial of the OX40 agonist ivuxolimab. The chain couples TRBV28 to TRBJ1-1; D perhaps matches TRBD1 (6 bases). The CDR3 bases are TGTGCCCGCCAGGGGCCTGGGTCGCAGACTGAAGCTTTCTTT. It specifies CARQGPGSQTEAFF. Full variable domain (rest looked up from reference TRBV28 and TRBJ1-1): DVKVTQSSRYLVKRTGEKVFLECVQDMDHENMFWYRQDPGLGLRLIYFSYDVKMKEKGDIPEGYSVSREKKERFSLILESASTNQTSMYLCARQGPGSQTEAFFGQGTRLTVV.